A selection of T cell receptor beta chains follows, all from one sample in a study of T cell repertoires in ileal Crohn's disease. Data came from immunoSEQ multiplex PCR; TCRdb stores just in-frame clones and leaves some out. The profile shows approximately 8,200 clones, around four fifths of them singletons. The sequenced sample was ileal tissue. The receptors shown here come from an adult with Crohn's disease. The CDR3 runs from the conserved cysteine through the conserved F or W. A D gene is named only where the DNA matches it firmly. The size entry is marked missing in some rows and otherwise reads once, few, many or a size class.

V: TRBV2; D: .; size: .; J: TRBJ2-3; CDR3: CASSGGGNTDTQYF; DNA: TGTGCCAGCAGTGGGGGGGGCAATACAGATACGCAGTATTTT
V: TRBV7-9; D: .; size: .; J: TRBJ2-5; CDR3: CASSLAGGRETQYF; DNA: TGTGCCAGCAGCTTAGCGGGGGGGCGGGAGACCCAGTACTTC
V: TRBV5-1; D: TRBD1; size: .; J: TRBJ1-2; CDR3: CASSLALQGSYGYTF; DNA: TGCGCCAGCAGCTTGGCCTTACAGGGGAGTTATGGCTACACCTTC
V: TRBV5-4; D: .; size: .; J: TRBJ2-2; CDR3: CASSSTGELFF; DNA: TGTGCCAGCAGCTCGACCGGGGAGCTGTTTTTT
V: TRBV9; D: .; size: .; J: TRBJ1-5; CDR3: CASSLGGGGNQPQHF; DNA: TGTGCCAGCAGCTTGGGAGGGGGTGGCAATCAGCCCCAGCATTTT
V: TRBV27; D: TRBD1; size: .; J: TRBJ2-3; CDR3: CASSLGQVSTDTQYF; DNA: TGTGCCAGCAGTCTCGGACAGGTTAGCACAGATACGCAGTATTTT
V: TRBV10-1; D: TRBD1; size: few; J: TRBJ1-1; CDR3: CASSQDRSEAFF; DNA: TGCGCCAGCAGCCAGGACAGGAGTGAAGCTTTCTTT
V: TRBV7-3; D: .; size: .; J: TRBJ2-7; CDR3: CASSPQGFDEQYF; DNA: TGTGCCAGCAGCCCCCAGGGTTTCGACGAGCAGTACTTC
V: TRBV20-1; D: .; size: .; J: TRBJ2-1; CDR3: CSVVSGYEQFF; DNA: TGCAGTGTCGTCTCCGGTTATGAGCAGTTCTTC
V: TRBV27; D: .; size: .; J: TRBJ1-2; CDR3: CASSSSSSVGYTF; DNA: TGTGCCAGCAGTTCCTCCTCCTCGGTGGGCTACACCTTC
V: TRBV19; D: .; size: .; J: TRBJ2-3; CDR3: CASSPDRRTDTQYF; DNA: TGTGCCAGTAGTCCGGACAGACGCACAGATACGCAGTATTTT
V: TRBV11-3; D: TRBD1; size: .; J: TRBJ2-1; CDR3: CASSHRGRNEQFF; DNA: TGTGCCAGCAGCCACAGGGGGCGGAATGAGCAGTTCTTC
V: TRBV18; D: TRBD2; size: .; J: TRBJ2-7; CDR3: CASSRGGNYEQYF; DNA: TGTGCCAGCTCCCGGGGGGGGAACTACGAGCAGTACTTC
V: TRBV7-9; D: TRBD2; size: .; J: TRBJ2-1; CDR3: CASSVGLAGGGNEQFF; DNA: TGTGCCAGCAGCGTAGGACTAGCGGGGGGAGGGAATGAGCAGTTCTTC
V: TRBV7-3; D: TRBD2; size: .; J: TRBJ2-1; CDR3: CASSLLGSGGGYNEQFF; DNA: TGTGCCAGCAGCTTATTGGGCAGCGGGGGAGGGTACAATGAGCAGTTCTTC